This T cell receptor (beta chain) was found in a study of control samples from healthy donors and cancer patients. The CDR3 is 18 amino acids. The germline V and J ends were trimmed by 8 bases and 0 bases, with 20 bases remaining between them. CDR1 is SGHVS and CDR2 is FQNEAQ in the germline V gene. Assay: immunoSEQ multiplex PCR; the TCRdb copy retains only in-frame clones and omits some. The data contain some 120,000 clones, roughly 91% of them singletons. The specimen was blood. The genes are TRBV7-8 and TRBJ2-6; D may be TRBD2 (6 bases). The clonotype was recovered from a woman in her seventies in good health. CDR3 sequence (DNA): TGTGCCAGCGGAGTATCGGGACTCGACTTCTCTGGGGCCAACGTCCTGACTTTC. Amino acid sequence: CASGVSGLDFSGANVLTF.